Listed below are T cell receptor beta chains from one sample, sequenced in a study of regulatory T cells in long-lasting Graves disease. MiXCR, applied by TCRdb to the multiplex PCR reads, yields one record per CDR3 protein. The table includes a few hundred thousand distinct CDR3 sequences, about 21% detected once. The sequencing here drew on peripheral blood mononuclear cells (PBMCs), taken when the disease was refractory, from a patient treated with antithyroid drugs. Receptors originate from a female donor with Graves disease. CDR3s include the opening cysteine and the closing phenylalanine or tryptophan. The D gene is left open where the match is weak. Part of the rows lack a size; the others show once, few, many or a class for expanded clones.

CDR3 DNA: TGTGCCAGCAGTGAAACCAGGGAAAATTCACCCCTCCACTTT; CDR3 protein: CASSETRENSPLHF; V gene: TRBV2; clone size: many; D gene: NA; J gene: TRBJ1-6
CDR3 DNA: TGCAGCGTCAGACTAGCCAAAAACATTCAGTACTTC; CDR3 protein: CSVRLAKNIQYF; V gene: TRBV29-1; clone size: few; D gene: NA; J gene: TRBJ2-4
CDR3 DNA: TGTGCCAGCAGCTTATACACCCAAGAGACCCAGTACTTC; CDR3 protein: CASSLYTQETQYF; V gene: TRBV11-1; clone size: few; D gene: NA; J gene: TRBJ2-5
CDR3 DNA: TGTGCCAGCAGTTTGCAGGGGTGTACAGATACGCAGTATTTT; CDR3 protein: CASSLQGCTDTQYF; V gene: TRBV27; clone size: NA; D gene: NA; J gene: TRBJ2-3
CDR3 DNA: TGTGCCAGCAGCCCAAGGGACAGCGCGAATGAAAAACTGTTTTTT; CDR3 protein: CASSPRDSANEKLFF; V gene: TRBV11-2; clone size: many; D gene: TRBD1; J gene: TRBJ1-4
CDR3 DNA: TGCAGTGCTAGAGGCCTCTCTGGGGCCAACGTCCTGACTTTC; CDR3 protein: CSARGLSGANVLTF; V gene: TRBV20-1; clone size: many; D gene: NA; J gene: TRBJ2-6
CDR3 DNA: TGTGCCAGCAGCACACGGACAGGGAACACTGAAGCTTTCTTT; CDR3 protein: CASSTRTGNTEAFF; V gene: TRBV7-2; clone size: many; D gene: TRBD1; J gene: TRBJ1-1
CDR3 DNA: TGTGCCAGCAGCCAAGATTGGACAGGTGACACCGGGGAGCTGTTTTTT; CDR3 protein: CASSQDWTGDTGELFF; V gene: TRBV14; clone size: few; D gene: TRBD1; J gene: TRBJ2-2
CDR3 DNA: TGCAGTGCCCCACTGGGGAGCGGGAGTTACAATGAGCAGTTCTTC; CDR3 protein: CSAPLGSGSYNEQFF; V gene: TRBV20-1; clone size: NA; D gene: TRBD2; J gene: TRBJ2-1
CDR3 DNA: TGTGCCAGCAGTGAAGGAGGGGTCCCCCCCTACAATGAGCAGTTCTTC; CDR3 protein: CASSEGGVPPYNEQFF; V gene: TRBV6-2/TRBV6-3; clone size: once; D gene: NA; J gene: TRBJ2-1
CDR3 DNA: TGTGCCAGCAGTTCGACAGGACTAGCGGGAGGGAAGTTCTCGTTC; CDR3 protein: CASSSTGLAGGKFSF; V gene: TRBV28; clone size: NA; D gene: TRBD2; J gene: TRBJ2-5
CDR3 DNA: TGTGCCAGCAGCGGATATCAGGAGGAGACCCAGTACTTC; CDR3 protein: CASSGYQEETQYF; V gene: TRBV2; clone size: many; D gene: NA; J gene: TRBJ2-5
CDR3 DNA: TGTGCCAGCAAGTACTCTCGTCTGGCTCCAGATACGCAGTATTTT; CDR3 protein: CASKYSRLAPDTQYF; V gene: TRBV6-5; clone size: few; D gene: NA; J gene: TRBJ2-3
CDR3 DNA: TGCAGTGCTTTAGGAGACCGTGAAGCTTTCTTT; CDR3 protein: CSALGDREAFF; V gene: TRBV20-1; clone size: many; D gene: NA; J gene: TRBJ1-1
CDR3 DNA: TGTGCCAGCAGTTTAGGACGGAGCTCCTACGAGCAGTACTTC; CDR3 protein: CASSLGRSSYEQYF; V gene: TRBV12-3/TRBV12-4; clone size: many; D gene: NA; J gene: TRBJ2-7
CDR3 DNA: TGTGCCAGCAGTCCTGACCGTCGAGGGGCTTTCTTT; CDR3 protein: CASSPDRRGAFF; V gene: TRBV5-6; clone size: few; D gene: NA; J gene: TRBJ1-1
CDR3 DNA: TGTGCCAGCAGCTTAATAGGGACGGTGAATGAAAAACTGTTTTTT; CDR3 protein: CASSLIGTVNEKLFF; V gene: TRBV7-2; clone size: many; D gene: NA; J gene: TRBJ1-4
CDR3 DNA: TGTGCCATTACCGTGAACACTGAAGCTTTCTTT; CDR3 protein: CAITVNTEAFF; V gene: TRBV12-3/TRBV12-4; clone size: NA; D gene: NA; J gene: TRBJ1-1
CDR3 DNA: TGTGCCAGCACTAAAACAGGGGTTGTTGGAGAGACCCAGTACTTC; CDR3 protein: CASTKTGVVGETQYF; V gene: TRBV12-3/TRBV12-4; clone size: many; D gene: TRBD1; J gene: TRBJ2-5
CDR3 DNA: TGCGCCAGCAGATCAGCGGGAGGGTTGGTGAGCCAAGAGACCCAGTACTTC; CDR3 protein: CASRSAGGLVSQETQYF; V gene: TRBV5-1; clone size: few; D gene: TRBD2; J gene: TRBJ2-5
CDR3 DNA: TGTGCCAGCAGCGCTCAAGGGCGGCTGGACACCGGGGAGCTGTTTTTT; CDR3 protein: CASSAQGRLDTGELFF; V gene: TRBV12-3/TRBV12-4; clone size: NA; D gene: NA; J gene: TRBJ2-2
CDR3 DNA: TGTGCCAGCAGCTCCCTAGCGGGAGGGAGCTCCTACGAGCAGTACTTC; CDR3 protein: CASSSLAGGSSYEQYF; V gene: TRBV13; clone size: few; D gene: TRBD2; J gene: TRBJ2-7
CDR3 DNA: TGTGCCAGCAGTTTTGAGCGATCGAACACCGGGGAGCTGTTTTTT; CDR3 protein: CASSFERSNTGELFF; V gene: TRBV28; clone size: many; D gene: NA; J gene: TRBJ2-2
CDR3 DNA: TGTGCCAGCAGGGACAGGGTATTCGCTGGAAACACCATATATTTT; CDR3 protein: CASRDRVFAGNTIYF; V gene: TRBV2; clone size: many; D gene: TRBD1; J gene: TRBJ1-3
CDR3 DNA: TGCAGTGCTAGAGGGGGAACAGGGGAATACGAGCAGTACTTC; CDR3 protein: CSARGGTGEYEQYF; V gene: TRBV20-1; clone size: few; D gene: TRBD1; J gene: TRBJ2-7
CDR3 DNA: TGTGCCAGCAGCCAAGTTAGGGCGGGGAAGTACGAGCAGTACTTC; CDR3 protein: CASSQVRAGKYEQYF; V gene: TRBV3-1; clone size: many; D gene: NA; J gene: TRBJ2-7
CDR3 DNA: TGTGCCAGCAACGAGAGGGGGGGAGGCGCGTCCTACGAGCAGTACTTC; CDR3 protein: CASNERGGGASYEQYF; V gene: TRBV28; clone size: many; D gene: NA; J gene: TRBJ2-7
CDR3 DNA: TGTGCCATCAGTGAGTCCCGGACAGGTGGGTCCGAGCAGTACTTC; CDR3 protein: CAISESRTGGSEQYF; V gene: TRBV10-3; clone size: many; D gene: TRBD1; J gene: TRBJ2-7
CDR3 DNA: TGTGCCAGCAGCCCCAGACAGGGAGAAGTGTATTTT; CDR3 protein: CASSPRQGEVYF; V gene: TRBV7-3; clone size: NA; D gene: TRBD1; J gene: TRBJ2-3
CDR3 DNA: TGTGCCATCTCTGGGGGAATGAACACTGAAGCTTTCTTT; CDR3 protein: CAISGGMNTEAFF; V gene: TRBV10-3; clone size: many; D gene: NA; J gene: TRBJ1-1
CDR3 DNA: TGTGCCAGCAGCTTATTCGGTATAGGGCCCAACAATGAGCAGTTCTTC; CDR3 protein: CASSLFGIGPNNEQFF; V gene: TRBV11-3; clone size: NA; D gene: NA; J gene: TRBJ2-1
CDR3 DNA: TGTGCCAGTAGTATCCCAGGAGTTGCGGATGAAAAACTGTTTTTT; CDR3 protein: CASSIPGVADEKLFF; V gene: TRBV19; clone size: few; D gene: NA; J gene: TRBJ1-4
CDR3 DNA: TGTGCCAGCAGCTTGGGAGGGGGCCGCTCCTACGAGCAGTACTTC; CDR3 protein: CASSLGGGRSYEQYF; V gene: TRBV28; clone size: many; D gene: NA; J gene: TRBJ2-7
CDR3 DNA: TGCAGCGTTGAAGACACAGGGGGGCAAGAGACCCAGTACTTC; CDR3 protein: CSVEDTGGQETQYF; V gene: TRBV29-1; clone size: many; D gene: TRBD1; J gene: TRBJ2-5
CDR3 DNA: TGTGCCAGCAGTCCCTCCCGAGGGCTGGTCACCGGGGAGCTGTTTTTT; CDR3 protein: CASSPSRGLVTGELFF; V gene: TRBV6-1; clone size: many; D gene: NA; J gene: TRBJ2-2
CDR3 DNA: TGTGCCAGCAGTGGCAGGGGCTCTGGAAACACCATATATTTT; CDR3 protein: CASSGRGSGNTIYF; V gene: TRBV6-2/TRBV6-3; clone size: few; D gene: NA; J gene: TRBJ1-3
CDR3 DNA: TGTGCCAGCAGCTGGGCGTACGCGGAACCGATCACAGATACGCAGTATTTT; CDR3 protein: CASSWAYAEPITDTQYF; V gene: TRBV7-9; clone size: NA; D gene: NA; J gene: TRBJ2-3
CDR3 DNA: TGTGCCAGCAGCTTCTACAATACAGGGACCCATGGTGATTCACCCCTCCACTTT; CDR3 protein: CASSFYNTGTHGDSPLHF; V gene: TRBV5-6; clone size: few; D gene: NA; J gene: TRBJ1-6
CDR3 DNA: TGTGCCAGCAGTCTCGGACAGGCAATCTCCTACGAGCAGTACTTC; CDR3 protein: CASSLGQAISYEQYF; V gene: TRBV28; clone size: many; D gene: TRBD1; J gene: TRBJ2-7
CDR3 DNA: TGCAGTGCTAGGGGGCGGGGGAATCAGCCCCAGCATTTT; CDR3 protein: CSARGRGNQPQHF; V gene: TRBV20-1; clone size: few; D gene: NA; J gene: TRBJ1-5
CDR3 DNA: TGCAGCGTTGATTCGGGACAGGGGGCAATCGGGGAGCTGTTTTTT; CDR3 protein: CSVDSGQGAIGELFF; V gene: TRBV29-1; clone size: many; D gene: TRBD1; J gene: TRBJ2-2
CDR3 DNA: TGTGCCAGCAGCAAATACAGGGGGCCCTATAATTCACCCCTCCACTTT; CDR3 protein: CASSKYRGPYNSPLHF; V gene: TRBV28; clone size: many; D gene: TRBD1; J gene: TRBJ1-6
CDR3 DNA: TGTGCCTGCAGCTTAAACACAGATACGCAGTATTTT; CDR3 protein: CACSLNTDTQYF; V gene: TRBV11-2; clone size: NA; D gene: NA; J gene: TRBJ2-3
CDR3 DNA: TGCGCCAGCGCGCCGGCCGATCATAATGAAAAACTGTTTTTT; CDR3 protein: CASAPADHNEKLFF; V gene: TRBV5-1; clone size: few; D gene: NA; J gene: TRBJ1-4
CDR3 DNA: TGTGCCAGCATGGTGGTGGGGGCACCAGATACGCAGTATTTT; CDR3 protein: CASMVVGAPDTQYF; V gene: TRBV2; clone size: NA; D gene: NA; J gene: TRBJ2-3
CDR3 DNA: TGTGCCAGCAGGACCGGGACTAGCGGATCCTACGAGCAGTACTTC; CDR3 protein: CASRTGTSGSYEQYF; V gene: TRBV27; clone size: many; D gene: TRBD2; J gene: TRBJ2-7